These 8 T cell receptor beta chains were sequenced from one sample in a study of cytomegalovirus exposure and HLA in healthy donors. It was with 60 Vbeta and 13 Jbeta primers that the PCR ran. Libraries were prepared by immunoSEQ multiplex PCR; TCRdb keeps only in-frame clonotypes and omits some of them. The data contain about 100,000 clones, over 60% of them singletons. Input material: PBMCs. These receptors all come from a woman in her late teens or twenties in good health and CMV-seropositive.

On this clone itself: This specimen includes other DNA sequences encoding the same CDR3. This chain connects TRBV10-3 to TRBJ1-1; a weak D match, TRBD1 (6 bases). From germline, CDR1 is ENHRY and CDR2 SYGVKD. Between the trimmed V and J ends, which lost 11 bases and 1 base, there was a span of 20 bases. This CDR3 has 15 amino acids. This CDR3 is CASHTPGQRNTEAFF. The CDR3, as DNA: TGTGCCTCCCATACCCCGGGACAACGGAACACTGAAGCTTTCTTT.

This clone was detected once. V is TRBV28 and J is TRBJ1-3; D is possibly TRBD1 (6 bases). In germline, CDR1 is MDHEN, CDR2 SYDVKM. V dropped 5 bases and J dropped 0 bases, with 17 bases sitting between them. The CDR3 extends over 17 amino acids. The CDR3 is CASSRDPGQSSGNTIYF. As DNA, the CDR3 is TGTGCCAGCAGTAGAGACCCCGGACAGAGCTCTGGAAACACCATATATTTT.

J is TRBJ2-3 and V is TRBV27, with 8 bases aligning to TRBD2. The CDR3 is made up of 16 amino acids. Trimming cost V 4 bases and J 3 bases; bases outside gene matches: 9. CDR1 and CDR2 from the germline V gene are MNHEY and SMNVEV (reference sequence). CDR3 residues: CASSSTAGGGTDTQYF. The CDR3 DNA reads TGTGCCAGCAGTTCCACCGCGGGAGGCGGAACAGATACGCAGTATTTT.

This clone turned up a few times. The chain uses TRBV10-3 and TRBJ2-2; a weak D match, TRBD2 (6 bases). Between the trimmed V and J ends, which lost 8 bases and 4 bases, there was a span of 23 bases. CDR3 length: 17 residues. Germline CDR1 ENHRY, CDR2 SYGVKD. The CDR3 coding sequence is TGTGCCATCGGATTAACGGAGGGTGTGGGGGGCACCGGGGAGCTGTTTTTT. This sequence encodes CAIGLTEGVGGTGELFF.

The rearrangement joins TRBV1 to TRBJ2-5; the D call in the table, TRBD1, was not verified against the DNA. TRBV1 corresponds to a pseudogene. This CDR3 has 13 residues. The CDR3 DNA is TGCACCAGCAGCCAAGGCAAGGGGGAGACCCAGTACTTC. Translation gives CTSSQGKGETQYF.

J is TRBJ2-1 and V is TRBV7-5; TRBD1 is the table's D call and was not checked against the DNA. TRBV7-5 is shown as a pseudogene. The CDR3 is 18 residues long. The CDR3 DNA reads as TGTGCCAGAAGCTTAGCTGACAGGGGGCTCTACTCCTACAATGAGCAGTTCTTC. Translated, it gives CARSLADRGLYSYNEQFF.

The chain links TRBV29-1 to TRBJ2-7; D gene uncertain. The germline CDR1 and CDR2 sequences are SQVTM and ANQGSEA. This CDR3 is 12 amino acids long. V shed 4 bases and J shed 0 bases, with 7 bases lying between them. Here the CDR3 reads CSVGGGSYEQYF. CDR3 coding DNA: TGCAGCGTTGGAGGCGGCTCCTACGAGCAGTACTTC.

There are a few counts of this clone. The chain couples TRBV2 to TRBJ1-4, with no clear D. Germline V gives CDR1 SNHLY, CDR2 FYNNEI. The CDR3 is made up of 13 amino acids. The V and J ends lost 4 bases and 5 bases respectively, with 8 bases between them. The CDR3 DNA follows: TGTGCCAGCAGTGGTCACTTAAATGAAAAACTGTTTTTT. Translating gives CASSGHLNEKLFF.